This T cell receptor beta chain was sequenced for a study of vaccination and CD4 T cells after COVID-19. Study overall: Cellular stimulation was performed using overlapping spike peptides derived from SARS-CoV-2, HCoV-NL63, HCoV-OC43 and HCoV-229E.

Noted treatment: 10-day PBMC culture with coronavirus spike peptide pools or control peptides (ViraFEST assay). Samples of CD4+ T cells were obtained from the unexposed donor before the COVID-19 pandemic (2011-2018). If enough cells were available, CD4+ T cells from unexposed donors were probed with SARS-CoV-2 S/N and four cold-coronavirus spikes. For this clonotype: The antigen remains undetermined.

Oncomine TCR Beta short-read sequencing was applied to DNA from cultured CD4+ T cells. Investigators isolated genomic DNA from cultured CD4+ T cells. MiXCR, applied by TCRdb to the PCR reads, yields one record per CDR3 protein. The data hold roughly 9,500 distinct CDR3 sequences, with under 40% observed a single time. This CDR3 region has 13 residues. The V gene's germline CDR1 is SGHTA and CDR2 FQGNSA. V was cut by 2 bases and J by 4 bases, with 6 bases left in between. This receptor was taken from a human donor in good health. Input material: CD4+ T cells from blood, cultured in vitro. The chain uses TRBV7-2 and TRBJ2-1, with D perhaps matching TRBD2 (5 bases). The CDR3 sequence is CASSLSGYNEQFF. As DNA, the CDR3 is TGTGCCAGCAGCTTATCGGGATACAATGAGCAGTTCTTC. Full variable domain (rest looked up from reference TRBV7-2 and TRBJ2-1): GAGVSQSPSNKVTEKGKDVELRCDPISGHTALYWYRQSLGQGLEFLIYFQGNSAPDKSGLPSDRFSAERTGGSVSTLTIQRTQQEDSAVYLCASSLSGYNEQFFGPGTRLTVL.